Listed below are T cell receptor beta chains from one sample, sequenced in a study of T cell responses to AZD1222 COVID-19 vaccine. Profiling relied on immunoSEQ multiplex PCR, and the TCRdb table lists in-frame clones only, not all of them. There are about 85,000 clones in the sample; about nine tenths occur only once, and 7% lies in the top ten. The sample in question was peripheral blood, obtained on day 0 of AZD1222 vaccination. These receptors were obtained from an adult in good health. The CDR3 runs from the conserved cysteine through the conserved F or W. D genes are given only for firm matches. Clone size is not always given. Where it is, it says once, few, many or a class for expanded clones.

j_gene: TRBJ2-3
d_gene: .
len: 15
v_gene: TRBV28
abundance: .
CDR3nt: TGTGCCAGCAGGTTTTCAGGGGGGAGGGCAGATACGCAGTATTTT
CDR3aa: CASRFSGGRADTQYF

j_gene: TRBJ1-3
d_gene: .
len: 16
v_gene: TRBV30
abundance: few
CDR3nt: TGTGCCTGGAGTGTACTAGGGGTCTTCTCTGGAAACACCATATATTTT
CDR3aa: CAWSVLGVFSGNTIYF

j_gene: TRBJ2-3
d_gene: .
len: 12
v_gene: TRBV28
abundance: .
CDR3nt: TGTGCCAGCAGTTTGTATTCAGATACGCAGTATTTT
CDR3aa: CASSLYSDTQYF

j_gene: TRBJ1-6
d_gene: TRBD1
len: 14
v_gene: TRBV19
abundance: .
CDR3nt: TGTGCCAGTACCGGGACAGGGAGAGATTCACCCCTCCACTTT
CDR3aa: CASTGTGRDSPLHF

j_gene: TRBJ2-7
d_gene: .
len: 14
v_gene: TRBV7-2
abundance: .
CDR3nt: TGTGCCAGCAGCTTAGAACAGTGGTCCTACGAGCAGTACTTC
CDR3aa: CASSLEQWSYEQYF

j_gene: TRBJ1-1
d_gene: .
len: 16
v_gene: TRBV14
abundance: .
CDR3nt: TGTGCCAGCAGCCAAGGGCTCAGAACCCCGAACACTGAAGCTTTCTTT
CDR3aa: CASSQGLRTPNTEAFF

j_gene: TRBJ2-7
d_gene: TRBD2
len: 16
v_gene: TRBV10-3
abundance: .
CDR3nt: TGTGCCATCGCGGGCCCTAGCGGGGCTAGCTCCTACGAGCAGTACTTC
CDR3aa: CAIAGPSGASSYEQYF

j_gene: TRBJ1-5
d_gene: TRBD1
len: 16
v_gene: TRBV27
abundance: .
CDR3nt: TGTGCCAGCAGTCAAACAGGGGTCATGGGCAATCAGCCCCAGCATTTT
CDR3aa: CASSQTGVMGNQPQHF

j_gene: TRBJ1-2
d_gene: .
len: 14
v_gene: TRBV3-1/TRBV3-2
abundance: .
CDR3nt: TGTGCCAGCAGCCAAGACACGGGCGCCTATGGCTACACCTTC
CDR3aa: CASSQDTGAYGYTF

j_gene: TRBJ1-1
d_gene: .
len: 13
v_gene: TRBV11-1
abundance: once
CDR3nt: TGTGCCAGCAGCTTTCGGGGGAACACTGAAGCTTTCTTT
CDR3aa: CASSFRGNTEAFF

j_gene: TRBJ2-7
d_gene: .
len: 14
v_gene: TRBV5-5
abundance: .
CDR3nt: TGTGCCAGCAGCTTGGGCAGGGTTACCTACGAGCAGTACTTC
CDR3aa: CASSLGRVTYEQYF

j_gene: TRBJ1-4
d_gene: TRBD1
len: 15
v_gene: TRBV28
abundance: .
CDR3nt: TGTGCCAGCAGTTTACCCACAGGGGGGCATGAAAAACTGTTTTTT
CDR3aa: CASSLPTGGHEKLFF

j_gene: TRBJ1-1
d_gene: .
len: 17
v_gene: TRBV19
abundance: .
CDR3nt: TGTGCCAGTACTATATTCCCTTCGGGCAGGGGAAACACTGAAGCTTTCTTT
CDR3aa: CASTIFPSGRGNTEAFF

j_gene: TRBJ1-1
d_gene: TRBD1
len: 12
v_gene: TRBV10-3
abundance: .
CDR3nt: TGTGCCATCAGCGGACAGGGGCCGGGGGCTTTCTTT
CDR3aa: CAISGQGPGAFF

j_gene: TRBJ1-1
d_gene: .
len: 11
v_gene: TRBV28
abundance: few
CDR3nt: TGTGCCAGCAGTCCGGACTATGAAGCTTTCTTT
CDR3aa: CASSPDYEAFF

j_gene: TRBJ2-4
d_gene: .
len: 17
v_gene: TRBV21-1
abundance: .
CDR3nt: TGTGCCAGCAGCACAAAACCCGGGACACTTTATAGGGACATTCAGTACTTC
CDR3aa: CASSTKPGTLYRDIQYF

j_gene: TRBJ2-2
d_gene: .
len: 13
v_gene: TRBV6-5
abundance: .
CDR3nt: TGTGCCAGCGGCCAAGGGGTCACCGGGGAGCTGTTTTTT
CDR3aa: CASGQGVTGELFF

j_gene: TRBJ2-7
d_gene: TRBD1
len: 16
v_gene: TRBV6-1
abundance: .
CDR3nt: TGTGCCAGCAGTGATGCTACCGGGACAGGGACCTACGAGCAGTACTTC
CDR3aa: CASSDATGTGTYEQYF

j_gene: TRBJ1-1
d_gene: .
len: 12
v_gene: TRBV19
abundance: .
CDR3nt: TGTGCCAGTACAGGACAGAACACTGAAGCTTTCTTT
CDR3aa: CASTGQNTEAFF

j_gene: TRBJ2-1
d_gene: TRBD1
len: 15
v_gene: TRBV11-2
abundance: .
CDR3nt: TGTGCCAGCAGCCGCACACAGGGGGCGCGAAATGAGCAGTTCTTC
CDR3aa: CASSRTQGARNEQFF

j_gene: TRBJ1-3
d_gene: .
len: 16
v_gene: TRBV7-9
abundance: .
CDR3nt: TGTGCCAGCAGCAAGGGTCCAGGGGAGCGCGGAAACACCATATATTTT
CDR3aa: CASSKGPGERGNTIYF

j_gene: TRBJ1-2
d_gene: .
len: 14
v_gene: TRBV3-1/TRBV3-2
abundance: .
CDR3nt: TGTGCCAGCAGCCAAGCGGGGAATAACTATGGCTACACCTTC
CDR3aa: CASSQAGNNYGYTF

j_gene: TRBJ2-3
d_gene: .
len: 18
v_gene: TRBV11-2
abundance: .
CDR3nt: TGTGCCGTATCACTGAGCTTAGAACGCGGACGGAGAGGAGATACGCAGTATTTT
CDR3aa: CAVSLSLERGRRGDTQYF

j_gene: TRBJ1-5
d_gene: .
len: 13
v_gene: TRBV30
abundance: .
CDR3nt: TGTGCCTGGGGTAGGGGGAGCAATCAGCCCCAGCATTTT
CDR3aa: CAWGRGSNQPQHF

j_gene: TRBJ2-7
d_gene: TRBD1
len: 14
v_gene: TRBV5-4
abundance: .
CDR3nt: TGTGCCAGCAGCTTTCCGGACAGGGCTTACGAGCAGTACTTC
CDR3aa: CASSFPDRAYEQYF

j_gene: TRBJ2-7
d_gene: TRBD2
len: 16
v_gene: TRBV7-9
abundance: .
CDR3nt: TGTGCCAGCAGCCCACGGCCCCTAGCGGGAGCTATAGAGCAGTACTTC
CDR3aa: CASSPRPLAGAIEQYF

j_gene: TRBJ2-2
d_gene: TRBD1
len: 15
v_gene: TRBV7-6
abundance: medium-sized
CDR3nt: TGTGCCAGCAGCCCCGGGACAGGGCCCACCGGGGAGCTGTTTTTT
CDR3aa: CASSPGTGPTGELFF

j_gene: TRBJ1-5
d_gene: .
len: 14
v_gene: TRBV2
abundance: .
CDR3nt: TGTGCCAGCAGTGAGCCGAGCAGCGGGCAGCCCCAGCATTTT
CDR3aa: CASSEPSSGQPQHF

j_gene: TRBJ1-1
d_gene: .
len: 14
v_gene: TRBV4-1
abundance: .
CDR3nt: TGCGCCAGCAGCCAGTTTACCGGGACCACTGAAGCTTTCTTT
CDR3aa: CASSQFTGTTEAFF

j_gene: TRBJ2-2
d_gene: .
len: 16
v_gene: TRBV6-5
abundance: .
CDR3nt: TGTGCCAGCAGTTACGATTTTCGTCAGAACACCGGGGAGCTGTTTTTT
CDR3aa: CASSYDFRQNTGELFF

j_gene: TRBJ1-1
d_gene: TRBD1
len: 16
v_gene: TRBV12-5
abundance: .
CDR3nt: TGTGCTAGTGGTTTAGAACGACAGGGGCAGGACACTGAAGCTTTCTTT
CDR3aa: CASGLERQGQDTEAFF

j_gene: TRBJ2-3
d_gene: .
len: 13
v_gene: TRBV23-1
abundance: .
CDR3nt: TGCGCCAGCAGTCACACAAAGGCAGATACGCAGTATTTT
CDR3aa: CASSHTKADTQYF

j_gene: TRBJ1-5
d_gene: .
len: 13
v_gene: TRBV6-1
abundance: .
CDR3nt: TGTGCCAGCAGTGAGACAGCCAATCAGCCCCAGCATTTT
CDR3aa: CASSETANQPQHF

j_gene: TRBJ2-7
d_gene: TRBD1
len: 13
v_gene: TRBV7-9
abundance: .
CDR3nt: TGTGCCAGCAGTTTAGACAGGGCCGTGGAGCAGTACTTC
CDR3aa: CASSLDRAVEQYF

j_gene: TRBJ1-2
d_gene: TRBD1
len: 13
v_gene: TRBV18
abundance: .
CDR3nt: TGTGCCAGCTCACCCCAGACAGGGTATGGCTACACCTTC
CDR3aa: CASSPQTGYGYTF

j_gene: TRBJ2-2
d_gene: .
len: 16
v_gene: TRBV24-1
abundance: .
CDR3nt: TGTGCCACCAGCGATAGGGCGGCGGCGAACACCGGGGAGCTGTTTTTT
CDR3aa: CATSDRAAANTGELFF

j_gene: TRBJ2-7
d_gene: .
len: 18
v_gene: TRBV18
abundance: .
CDR3nt: TGTGCCAGCTCACCACCTTTGGTGGAACGGGGGAGCTCCTACGAGCAGTACTTC
CDR3aa: CASSPPLVERGSSYEQYF

j_gene: TRBJ2-7
d_gene: TRBD1
len: 14
v_gene: TRBV9
abundance: .
CDR3nt: TGTGCCAGCAGCGGCCGGGACAGCTCCTACGAGCAGTACTTC
CDR3aa: CASSGRDSSYEQYF

j_gene: TRBJ2-3
d_gene: TRBD2
len: 17
v_gene: TRBV6-1
abundance: .
CDR3nt: TGTGCCAGCAGTGATGGGACTAGCCGGGCTAGCACAGATACGCAGTATTTT
CDR3aa: CASSDGTSRASTDTQYF

j_gene: TRBJ1-2
d_gene: .
len: 13
v_gene: TRBV3-1/TRBV3-2
abundance: once
CDR3nt: TGTGCCAGCAGCCCGTTGGGGGACTATGGCTACACCTTC
CDR3aa: CASSPLGDYGYTF

j_gene: TRBJ2-7
d_gene: TRBD1
len: 16
v_gene: TRBV19
abundance: .
CDR3nt: TGTGCCAGTAGTATAGGACTGACAGGGGACACCTACGAGCAGTACTTC
CDR3aa: CASSIGLTGDTYEQYF

j_gene: TRBJ1-1
d_gene: .
len: 15
v_gene: TRBV4-1
abundance: .
CDR3nt: TGCGCCAGCAGCCAAGATGCCAGGGCGGTCACTGAAGCTTTCTTT
CDR3aa: CASSQDARAVTEAFF

j_gene: TRBJ2-5
d_gene: TRBD2
len: 13
v_gene: TRBV3-1/TRBV3-2
abundance: .
CDR3nt: TGTGCCAGCAGCCATGGCCTGACTAGCGGGATATACTTC
CDR3aa: CASSHGLTSGIYF

j_gene: TRBJ1-1
d_gene: .
len: 15
v_gene: TRBV7-9
abundance: .
CDR3nt: TGTGCCAGCAGCCCCGGATTGGGGTTGAACACTGAAGCTTTCTTT
CDR3aa: CASSPGLGLNTEAFF

j_gene: TRBJ2-7
d_gene: TRBD1
len: 14
v_gene: TRBV6-1
abundance: .
CDR3nt: TGTGCCAGCAGTGATGGGACAGGGGCCGGAGGGCAGTACTTC
CDR3aa: CASSDGTGAGGQYF

j_gene: TRBJ2-5
d_gene: .
len: 12
v_gene: TRBV28
abundance: .
CDR3nt: TGTGCCAGCAGTAGGCCGGGGGCCGCCCAGTACTTC
CDR3aa: CASSRPGAAQYF

j_gene: TRBJ1-1
d_gene: .
len: 14
v_gene: TRBV15
abundance: .
CDR3nt: TGTGCCACCAGCAGTGGCGACGGGAACACTGAAGCTTTCTTT
CDR3aa: CATSSGDGNTEAFF

j_gene: TRBJ1-3
d_gene: .
len: 15
v_gene: TRBV5-5
abundance: .
CDR3nt: TGTGCCAGCAGCTCCCCGGTAGGGGTCGGAAACACCATATATTTT
CDR3aa: CASSSPVGVGNTIYF

j_gene: TRBJ2-1
d_gene: .
len: 16
v_gene: TRBV5-5
abundance: .
CDR3nt: TGTGCCAGCAGCTTTCCCCGCGCGGGCTCCTACAATGAGCAGTTCTTC
CDR3aa: CASSFPRAGSYNEQFF

j_gene: TRBJ2-3
d_gene: TRBD2
len: 19
v_gene: TRBV3-1/TRBV3-2
abundance: once
CDR3nt: TGTGCCAGCAGCCAGGGGGAATCTATGGCGGGAGGGCAGGGAGATACGCAGTATTTT
CDR3aa: CASSQGESMAGGQGDTQYF

j_gene: TRBJ1-1
d_gene: TRBD1
len: 13
v_gene: TRBV6-5
abundance: .
CDR3nt: TGTGCCAGCATCCTGGACAGGGCGGCTGAAGCTTTCTTT
CDR3aa: CASILDRAAEAFF

j_gene: TRBJ1-2
d_gene: TRBD1
len: 16
v_gene: TRBV19
abundance: .
CDR3nt: TGTGCCAGTAGTAGAGGGACAGATACAACTAACTATGGCTACACCTTC
CDR3aa: CASSRGTDTTNYGYTF

j_gene: TRBJ1-2
d_gene: .
len: 13
v_gene: TRBV19
abundance: .
CDR3nt: TGTGCCAGTAGTATAAGGGAGGGCTATGGCTACACCTTC
CDR3aa: CASSIREGYGYTF

j_gene: TRBJ2-2
d_gene: .
len: 15
v_gene: TRBV7-8
abundance: .
CDR3nt: TGTGCCAGCAGCTTAGTACCTTCGGGGACCGGGGAGCTGTTTTTT
CDR3aa: CASSLVPSGTGELFF

j_gene: TRBJ2-1
d_gene: TRBD1
len: 17
v_gene: TRBV25-1
abundance: .
CDR3nt: TGTGCCAGCAGTCTTCATGGCGGGACAGGGGGTTTTGGTGAGCAGTTCTTC
CDR3aa: CASSLHGGTGGFGEQFF